Listed below are T cell receptor beta chains from one sample, sequenced in a study of blood T cell repertoires in COVID-19. Produced via immunoSEQ multiplex PCR; TCRdb's table is partial and in-frame only. The sample gives tens of thousands of clones, around 86% of which show up once; 9.5% to 15% is in the top ten. Sequencing was done on a sample of peripheral blood. The receptors shown here come from a human donor in a cohort sampled during active COVID-19. Each CDR3 is given without its conserved first and last residue. Clone size is not always given. Where it is, it says once, few, many or a class for expanded clones.

clone size	V gene	J gene	CDR3 protein
.	TRBV6-6	TRBJ2-3	ASRLSGGQGTQY
.	TRBV6-5	TRBJ1-1	ATRGPRTEAF
.	TRBV10-1	TRBJ1-6	ASSEYHPGQGNSPLH
.	TRBV18	TRBJ2-6	ASSPSGAGANVLT
.	TRBV2	TRBJ2-1	ASSYERGASYNEQF
.	TRBV10-2	TRBJ2-5	ASAAGGLGTQY
.	TRBV28	TRBJ1-2	ASSLPGQGET
.	TRBV10-3	TRBJ1-1	AVGWGLDGTEAF
.	TRBV19	TRBJ2-3	ASSTQAGAGTDTQY
once	TRBV24-1	TRBJ2-3	ATRGTGQDTQY
.	TRBV4-1	TRBJ1-5	ASSQGAGGPQH
.	TRBV30	TRBJ2-7	AWSSLRTSYEQY
.	TRBV7-2	TRBJ2-7	ASSLDSGTGPYEQY
.	TRBV6-1	TRBJ1-6	ASSEGNRGSSPLH
.	TRBV18	TRBJ1-1	ASSPGTDRGYTEAF
.	TRBV28	TRBJ2-7	ASSLQGAYEQY
.	TRBV7-2	TRBJ2-5	ASSAYRVQETQY
.	TRBV29-1	TRBJ2-1	SADRFDEQF
.	TRBV5-5	TRBJ2-5	ASSYWASGGETQY
.	TRBV5-6	TRBJ2-3	ASSLHRGKNTDTQY
.	TRBV28	TRBJ1-1	ASRIPGGAF
.	TRBV7-2	TRBJ1-5	ASSTTGLNQPQH
.	TRBV5-1	TRBJ1-2	ASSLDQTGGDGYT
.	TRBV6-2/TRBV6-3	TRBJ2-1	ASSTRVGGAYNEQF
.	TRBV7-6	TRBJ2-7	ASSLGAGARY
.	TRBV7-2	TRBJ2-3	ASSPGLAGPLDTQY
once	TRBV10-3	TRBJ1-4	AISDPGQSVEKLF
once	TRBV19	TRBJ1-1	ASSIGGGVGTEAF
.	TRBV5-6	TRBJ2-5	ASGAGQGRETQY
.	TRBV6-5	TRBJ2-7	ATHTTGVPYEQY
once	TRBV28	TRBJ1-2	ASTTGGLNYGYT
.	TRBV6-5	TRBJ1-1	ASSYRTLKRTEAF
once	TRBV4-1	TRBJ1-2	ASRQDSNYGYT
.	TRBV2	TRBJ2-3	ASSEPWPDAQY
.	TRBV29-1	TRBJ2-7	SVGPGGSYEQY
.	TRBV7-9	TRBJ2-2	ASSLDTPNTGELF
.	TRBV12-3/TRBV12-4	TRBJ2-7	ASTTAPYEQY
few	TRBV3-1/TRBV3-2	TRBJ1-6	ASSPSGGAPLH
.	TRBV11-2	TRBJ2-3	ASSSGQLSTDTQY
.	TRBV15	TRBJ2-7	ATSRLPTGHWAYEQY
.	TRBV5-6	TRBJ1-5	ASSYAGTGGNQPQH
.	TRBV5-1	TRBJ1-2	ASSLQGIEGYT
.	TRBV5-1	TRBJ1-4	ASTWDRNEKLF
.	TRBV2	TRBJ2-7	ASRDRGPFYEQY
.	TRBV4-3	TRBJ2-2	ASSQIFQAGISGELF
.	TRBV7-2	TRBJ1-4	ASSLKGRGLGATNEKLF
.	TRBV6-2/TRBV6-3	TRBJ2-2	ASSYLGAGNTGELF
.	TRBV6-5	TRBJ1-5	ASTRGGNQPQH
.	TRBV19	TRBJ2-7	ASSPGGSYEQY
.	TRBV2	TRBJ1-1	ASLLKELNTEAF
once	TRBV5-1	TRBJ2-6	ASSPGRYSGANVLT
few	TRBV2	TRBJ1-1	ATSSGNTEAF
.	TRBV27	TRBJ2-5	ASAADPGVETQY
.	TRBV28	TRBJ1-2	ASSPPGRGDGYT
.	TRBV18	TRBJ1-4	ASSTRQGTANEKLF
once	TRBV7-2	TRBJ1-2	ASSYLDRRFGGYT
.	TRBV29-1	TRBJ1-2	SVEDTGSHGYT
.	TRBV29-1	TRBJ2-7	SASDGLEGEQY
.	TRBV11-2	TRBJ1-2	ASTQWGGNYGYT
.	TRBV4-1	TRBJ1-1	ASSQVGKRNTEAF